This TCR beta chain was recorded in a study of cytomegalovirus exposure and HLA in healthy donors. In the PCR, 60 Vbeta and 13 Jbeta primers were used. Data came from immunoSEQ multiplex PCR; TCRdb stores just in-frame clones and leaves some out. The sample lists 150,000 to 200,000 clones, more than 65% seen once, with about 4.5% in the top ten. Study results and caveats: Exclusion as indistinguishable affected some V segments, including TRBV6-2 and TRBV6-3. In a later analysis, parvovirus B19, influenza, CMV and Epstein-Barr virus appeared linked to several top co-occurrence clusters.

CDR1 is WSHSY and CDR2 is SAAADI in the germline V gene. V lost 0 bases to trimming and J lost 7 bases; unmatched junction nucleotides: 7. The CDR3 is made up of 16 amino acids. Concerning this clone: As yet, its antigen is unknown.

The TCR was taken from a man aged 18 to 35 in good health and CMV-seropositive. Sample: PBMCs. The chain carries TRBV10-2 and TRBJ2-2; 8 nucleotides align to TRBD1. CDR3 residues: CASSESVAGGIGELFF. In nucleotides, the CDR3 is TGCGCCAGCAGTGAGTCTGTGGCAGGGGGCATCGGGGAGCTGTTTTTT.